This entry describes one TCR beta chain. As yet, its antigen is unknown. The sample comes from a study of blood T cells in healthy people across ages. The CDR3 sequence is 16 residues long. Germline CDR1 MNHEY, CDR2 SVGEGT. V shed 7 bases and J shed 8 bases, with 23 bases lying between them. Study-wide points: Expanded clonotype shifts may have been confounded, as the donors had an unknown CMV status. Older age went with lower TCR beta diversity per million T cells, in a roughly linear way.

PCR was performed a second time for about 7 to 11 cycles using a sample-barcoded 5' primer and a J-beta primer mix. TCRdb re-called the 5' RACE reads with MiXCR, one entry per CDR3 protein. Of fewer than 1 million distinct CDR3 sequences listed, around 43% were seen once; the top ten hold roughly a fifth. The receptor comes from a man aged 60-69 years in good health. The sequencing sample was made of blood. The chain uses TRBV6-2 or TRBV6-3 and TRBJ1-4; no clear D gene. CDR3 coding DNA: TGTGCCAGCACTTCCCACCGGCAGTCGTTGGAGGAAAAACTGTTTTTT. Protein product: CASTSHRQSLEEKLFF.